These 2 T cell receptor beta chains were all obtained from the same sample, sequenced in a study of shared clonotypes between healthy human individuals. Profiling relied on immunoSEQ multiplex PCR, and the TCRdb table lists in-frame clones only, not all of them. This table has about 2.2 million clones, about 94% appearing once. Terminally differentiated effector memory CD45RA+ cells were excluded from the naive CD8 cells, which were CD45RO-negative and positively selected for CCR7. Sequencing was performed on naive CD8+ T cells from PBMCs. These receptors came from a man between 18 and 29 years old in good health. Some clones in this sample may be carry-over from other donors' samples.

This clone was observed a few times. V is TRBV5-1 and J is TRBJ1-1; 7 nucleotides match TRBD1. J was trimmed by 5 bases and V by 0 bases; bases with no gene match: 10. From germline, CDR1 is SGHRS and CDR2 YFSETQ. The CDR3 has 16 amino acids. CDR3 region: CASSLVTGRGLTEAFF. For the CDR3, the DNA is TGCGCCAGCAGCTTGGTAACTGGGAGGGGGCTAACTGAAGCTTTCTTT. Filled out from reference TRBV5-1 and TRBJ1-1, the complete variable domain reads KAGVTQTPRYLIKTRGQQVTLSCSPISGHRSVSWYQQTPGQGLQFLFEYFSETQRNKGNFPGRFSGRQFSNSRSEMNVSTLELGDSALYLCASSLVTGRGLTEAFFGQGTRLTVV.

J is TRBJ2-2 and V is TRBV7-9; D is undetermined. Germline lookup yields CDR1 SEHNR and CDR2 FQNEAQ (reference sequence). The CDR3 consists of 17 residues. Between the trimmed V and J ends, which lost 4 bases and 0 bases, there was a span of 15 bases. CDR3 in DNA: TGTGCCAGCAGCTCCCCGACCTGGCCATCGAACACCGGGGAGCTGTTTTTT. Residues: CASSSPTWPSNTGELFF.